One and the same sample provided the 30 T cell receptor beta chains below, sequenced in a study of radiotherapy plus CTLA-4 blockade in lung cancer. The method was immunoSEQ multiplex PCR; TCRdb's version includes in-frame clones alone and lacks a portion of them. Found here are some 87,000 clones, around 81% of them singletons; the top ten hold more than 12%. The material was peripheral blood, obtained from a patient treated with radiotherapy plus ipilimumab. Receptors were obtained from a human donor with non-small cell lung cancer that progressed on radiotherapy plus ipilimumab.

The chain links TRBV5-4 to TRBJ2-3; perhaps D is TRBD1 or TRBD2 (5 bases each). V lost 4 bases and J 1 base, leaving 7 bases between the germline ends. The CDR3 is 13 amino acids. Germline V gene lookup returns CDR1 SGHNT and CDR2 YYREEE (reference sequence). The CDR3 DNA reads TGTGCCAGCAGCCGGGACGGCACAGATACGCAGTATTTT. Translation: CASSRDGTDTQYF.

CDR3 DNA sequence: TGTGCCAGCAGCTTGGGAGCGGGGGGGCCGGAAGAGACCCAGTACTTC. This translates into CASSLGAGGPEETQYF. The chain recombines TRBV7-9 with TRBJ2-5; the match to TRBD2 covers 10 bases. This CDR3 region has 16 residues. V trimming: 3 bases; J trimming: 3 bases; junction bases outside the gene matches: 7. From germline, CDR1 is SEHNR and CDR2 FQNEAQ (reference sequence).

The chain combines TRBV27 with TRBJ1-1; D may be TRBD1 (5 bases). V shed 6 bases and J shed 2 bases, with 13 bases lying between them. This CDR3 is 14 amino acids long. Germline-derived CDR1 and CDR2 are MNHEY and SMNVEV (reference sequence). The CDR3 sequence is CASRKDSKNTEAFF. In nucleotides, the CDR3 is TGTGCCAGCAGGAAAGACAGCAAAAACACTGAAGCTTTCTTT.

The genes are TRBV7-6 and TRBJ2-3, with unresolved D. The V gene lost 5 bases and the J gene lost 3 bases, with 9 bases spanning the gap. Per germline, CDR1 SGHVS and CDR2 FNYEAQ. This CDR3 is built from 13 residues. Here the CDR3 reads CASSVGKTDTQYF. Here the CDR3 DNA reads TGTGCCAGCAGCGTAGGGAAGACAGATACGCAGTATTTT.

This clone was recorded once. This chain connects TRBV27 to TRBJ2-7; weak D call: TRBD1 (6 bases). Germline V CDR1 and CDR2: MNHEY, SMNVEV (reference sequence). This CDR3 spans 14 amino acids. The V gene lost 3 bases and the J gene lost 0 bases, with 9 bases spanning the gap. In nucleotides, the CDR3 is TGTGCCAGCAGTTTTGGGGACAACTCCTACGAGCAGTACTTC. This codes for CASSFGDNSYEQYF.

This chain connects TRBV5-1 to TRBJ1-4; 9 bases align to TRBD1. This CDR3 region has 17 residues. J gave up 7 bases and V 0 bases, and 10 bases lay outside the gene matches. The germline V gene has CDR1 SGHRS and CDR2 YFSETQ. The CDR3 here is CASSLGPGTGPGEKLFF. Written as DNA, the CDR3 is TGCGCCAGCAGCTTGGGTCCCGGGACAGGGCCGGGTGAAAAACTGTTTTTT.

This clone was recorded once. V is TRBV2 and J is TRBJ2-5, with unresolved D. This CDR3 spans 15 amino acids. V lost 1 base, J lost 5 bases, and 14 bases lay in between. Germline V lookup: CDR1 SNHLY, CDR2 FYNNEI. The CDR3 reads CASSEGRLVDETQYF. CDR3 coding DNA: TGTGCCAGCAGTGAAGGCCGTCTAGTAGACGAGACCCAGTACTTC.

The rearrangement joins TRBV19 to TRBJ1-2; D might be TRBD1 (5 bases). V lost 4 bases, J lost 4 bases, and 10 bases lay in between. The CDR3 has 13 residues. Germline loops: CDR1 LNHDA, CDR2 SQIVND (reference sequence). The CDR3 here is CASSTRDGYGYTF. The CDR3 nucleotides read TGTGCCAGTAGTACACGGGACGGCTATGGCTACACCTTC.

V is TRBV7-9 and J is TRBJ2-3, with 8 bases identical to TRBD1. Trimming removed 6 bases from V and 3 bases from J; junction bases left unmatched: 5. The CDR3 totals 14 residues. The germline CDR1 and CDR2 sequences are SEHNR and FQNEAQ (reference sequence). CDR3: CASSYGQGTDTQYF. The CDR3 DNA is TGTGCCAGCAGTTACGGACAGGGAACAGATACGCAGTATTTT. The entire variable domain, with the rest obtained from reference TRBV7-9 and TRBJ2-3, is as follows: DTGVSQNPRHKITKRGQNVTFRCDPISEHNRLYWYRQTLGQGPEFLTYFQNEAQLEKSRLLSDRFSAERPKGSFSTLEIQRTEQGDSAMYLCASSYGQGTDTQYFGPGTRLTVL.

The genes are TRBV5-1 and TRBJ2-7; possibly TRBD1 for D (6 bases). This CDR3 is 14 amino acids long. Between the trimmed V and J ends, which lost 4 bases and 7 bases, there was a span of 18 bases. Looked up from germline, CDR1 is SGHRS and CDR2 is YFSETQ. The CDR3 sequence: CASSPWTASGEQYF. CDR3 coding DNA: TGCGCCAGCAGCCCATGGACAGCCAGTGGGGAGCAGTACTTC.

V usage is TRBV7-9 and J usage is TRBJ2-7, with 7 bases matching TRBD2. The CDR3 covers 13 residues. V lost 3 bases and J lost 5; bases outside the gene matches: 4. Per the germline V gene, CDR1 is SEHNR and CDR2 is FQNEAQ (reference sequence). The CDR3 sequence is CASSLSSGNEQYF. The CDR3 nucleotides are TGTGCCAGCAGCTTGTCTAGCGGTAACGAGCAGTACTTC.

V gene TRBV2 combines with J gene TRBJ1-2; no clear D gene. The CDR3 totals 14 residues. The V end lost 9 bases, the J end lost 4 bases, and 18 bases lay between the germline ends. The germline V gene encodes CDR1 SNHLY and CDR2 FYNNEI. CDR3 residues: CARDRGRAIYGYTF. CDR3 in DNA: TGTGCCAGGGACCGTGGCAGAGCCATCTATGGCTACACCTTC. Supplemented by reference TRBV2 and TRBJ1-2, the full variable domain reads EPEVTQTPSHQVTQMGQEVILRCVPISNHLYFYWYRQILGQKVEFLVSFYNNEISEKSEIFDDQFSVERPDGSNFTLKIRSTKLEDSAMYFCARDRGRAIYGYTFGSGTRLTVV.

The CDR3 loop is CASSEDSGKQFF. CDR3 nucleotides: TGTGCCAGCAGTGAAGATTCCGGGAAGCAGTTCTTC. The rearrangement links TRBV6-1 to TRBJ2-1; maybe TRBD2 (5 bases). There are 12 residues in the CDR3. Germline V gene lookup returns CDR1 MNHNS and CDR2 SASEGT. The ends were cut back, 1 base at V and 11 bases at J, with 9 bases in the middle.

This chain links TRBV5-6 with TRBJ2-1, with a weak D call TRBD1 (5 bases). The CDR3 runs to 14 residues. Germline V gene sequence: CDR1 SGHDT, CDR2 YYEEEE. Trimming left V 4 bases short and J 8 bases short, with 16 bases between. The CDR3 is CASSPGHLRDEQFF. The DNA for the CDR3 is TGTGCCAGCAGCCCCGGACACCTTAGGGATGAGCAGTTCTTC.

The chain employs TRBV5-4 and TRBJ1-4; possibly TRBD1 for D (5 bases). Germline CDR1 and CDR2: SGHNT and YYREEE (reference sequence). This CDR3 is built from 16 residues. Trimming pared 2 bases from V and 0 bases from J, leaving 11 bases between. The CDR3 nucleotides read TGTGCCAGCAGCTTCGGCGGGACCTCAACTAATGAAAAACTGTTTTTT. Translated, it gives CASSFGGTSTNEKLFF. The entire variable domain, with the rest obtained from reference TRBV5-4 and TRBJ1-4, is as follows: ETGVTQSPTHLIKTRGQQVTLRCSSQSGHNTVSWYQQALGQGPQFIFQYYREEENGRGNFPPRFSGLQFPNYSSELNVNALELDDSALYLCASSFGGTSTNEKLFFGSGTQLSVL.

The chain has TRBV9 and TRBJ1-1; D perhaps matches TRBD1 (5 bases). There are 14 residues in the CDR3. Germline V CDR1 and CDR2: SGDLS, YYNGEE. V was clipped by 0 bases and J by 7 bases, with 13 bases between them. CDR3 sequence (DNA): TGTGCCAGCAGCGTAGTATCCGGGGCGGTTGAAGCTTTCTTT. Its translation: CASSVVSGAVEAFF.

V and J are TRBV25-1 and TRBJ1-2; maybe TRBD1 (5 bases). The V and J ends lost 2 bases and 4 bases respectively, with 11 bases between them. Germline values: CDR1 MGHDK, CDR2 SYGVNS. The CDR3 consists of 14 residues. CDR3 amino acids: CASSEPGRRYGYTF. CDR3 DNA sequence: TGTGCCAGCAGTGAACCGGGACGGCGCTATGGCTACACCTTC.

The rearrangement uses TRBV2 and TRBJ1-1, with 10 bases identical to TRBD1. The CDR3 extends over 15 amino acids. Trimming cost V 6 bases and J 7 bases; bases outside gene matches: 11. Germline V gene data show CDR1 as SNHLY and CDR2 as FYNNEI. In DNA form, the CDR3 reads TGTGCCAGCAGCGATCGGACAGGGGGTAAAGGTGAAGCTTTCTTT. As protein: CASSDRTGGKGEAFF.

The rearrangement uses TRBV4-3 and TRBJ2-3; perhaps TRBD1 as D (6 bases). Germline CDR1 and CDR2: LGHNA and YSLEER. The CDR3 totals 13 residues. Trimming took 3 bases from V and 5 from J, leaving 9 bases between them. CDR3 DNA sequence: TGCGCCAGCAGCCATCCGGACAGAGATACGCAGTATTTT. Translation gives CASSHPDRDTQYF.

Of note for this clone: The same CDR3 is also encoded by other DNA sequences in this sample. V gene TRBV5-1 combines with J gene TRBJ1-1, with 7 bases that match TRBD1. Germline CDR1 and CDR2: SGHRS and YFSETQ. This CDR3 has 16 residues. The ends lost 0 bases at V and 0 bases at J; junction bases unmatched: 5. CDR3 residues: CASSLGQGVVNTEAFF. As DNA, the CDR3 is TGCGCCAGCAGCTTGGGGCAGGGGGTGGTGAACACTGAAGCTTTCTTT.

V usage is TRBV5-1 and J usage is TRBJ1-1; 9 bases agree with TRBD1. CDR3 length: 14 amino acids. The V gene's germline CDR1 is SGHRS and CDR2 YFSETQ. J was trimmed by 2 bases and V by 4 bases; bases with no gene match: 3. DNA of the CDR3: TGCGCCAGCAGCCGGGACAGGGCAAACACTGAAGCTTTCTTT. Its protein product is CASSRDRANTEAFF. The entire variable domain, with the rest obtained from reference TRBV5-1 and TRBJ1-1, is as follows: KAGVTQTPRYLIKTRGQQVTLSCSPISGHRSVSWYQQTPGQGLQFLFEYFSETQRNKGNFPGRFSGRQFSNSRSEMNVSTLELGDSALYLCASSRDRANTEAFFGQGTRLTVV.

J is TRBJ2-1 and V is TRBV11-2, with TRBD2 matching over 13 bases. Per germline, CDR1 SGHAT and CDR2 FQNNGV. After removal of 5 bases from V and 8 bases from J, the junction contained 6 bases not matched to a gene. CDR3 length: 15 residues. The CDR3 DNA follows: TGTGCCAGCAGCCGACTAGCGGGGGGCCGCTATGAGCAGTTCTTC. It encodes CASSRLAGGRYEQFF.

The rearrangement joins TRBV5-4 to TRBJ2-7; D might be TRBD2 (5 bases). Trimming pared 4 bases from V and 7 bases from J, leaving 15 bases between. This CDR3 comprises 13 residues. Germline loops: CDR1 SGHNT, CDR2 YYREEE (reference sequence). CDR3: CASSPGTQGEQYF. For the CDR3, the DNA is TGTGCCAGCAGCCCGGGAACCCAAGGGGAGCAGTACTTC.

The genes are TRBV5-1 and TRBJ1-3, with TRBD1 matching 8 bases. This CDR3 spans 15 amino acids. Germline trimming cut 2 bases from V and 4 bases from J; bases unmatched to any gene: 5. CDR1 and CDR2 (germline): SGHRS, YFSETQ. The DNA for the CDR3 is TGCGCCAGCAGCTTAGTGACAGGGGTCGGAAACACCATATATTTT. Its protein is CASSLVTGVGNTIYF. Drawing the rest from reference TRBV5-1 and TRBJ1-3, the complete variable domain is KAGVTQTPRYLIKTRGQQVTLSCSPISGHRSVSWYQQTPGQGLQFLFEYFSETQRNKGNFPGRFSGRQFSNSRSEMNVSTLELGDSALYLCASSLVTGVGNTIYFGEGSWLTVV.

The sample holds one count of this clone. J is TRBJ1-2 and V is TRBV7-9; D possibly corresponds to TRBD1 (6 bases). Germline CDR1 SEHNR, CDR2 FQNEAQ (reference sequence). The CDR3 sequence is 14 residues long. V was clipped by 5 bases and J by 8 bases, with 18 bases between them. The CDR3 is CASSRAGALGGYTF. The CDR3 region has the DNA TGTGCCAGCAGCCGGGCAGGGGCGCTTGGAGGCTACACCTTC.

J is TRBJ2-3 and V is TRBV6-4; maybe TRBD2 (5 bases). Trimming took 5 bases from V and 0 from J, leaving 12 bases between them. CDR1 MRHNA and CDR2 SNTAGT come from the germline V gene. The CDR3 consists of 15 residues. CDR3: CASSYSGISTDTQYF. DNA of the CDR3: TGTGCCAGCAGTTATTCGGGGATTAGCACAGATACGCAGTATTTT.

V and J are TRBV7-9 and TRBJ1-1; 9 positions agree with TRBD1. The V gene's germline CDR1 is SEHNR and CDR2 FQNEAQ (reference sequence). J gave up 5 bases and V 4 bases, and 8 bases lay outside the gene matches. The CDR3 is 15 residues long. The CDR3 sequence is CASSWPGTGRTEAFF. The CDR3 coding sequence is TGTGCCAGCAGCTGGCCCGGGACAGGGAGGACTGAAGCTTTCTTT.

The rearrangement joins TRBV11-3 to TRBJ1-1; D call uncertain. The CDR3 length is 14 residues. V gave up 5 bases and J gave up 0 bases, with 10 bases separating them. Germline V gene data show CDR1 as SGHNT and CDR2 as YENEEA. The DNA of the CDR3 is TGTGCCAGCAGCATCGGAACCTTGAACACTGAAGCTTTCTTT. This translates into CASSIGTLNTEAFF.

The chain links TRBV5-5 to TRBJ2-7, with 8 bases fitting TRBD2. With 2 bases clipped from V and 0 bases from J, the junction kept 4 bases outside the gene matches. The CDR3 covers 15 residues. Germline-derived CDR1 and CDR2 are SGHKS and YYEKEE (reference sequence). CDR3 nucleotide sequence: TGTGCCAGCAGCTTATCGGGAGGGAGCTCCTACGAGCAGTACTTC. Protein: CASSLSGGSSYEQYF. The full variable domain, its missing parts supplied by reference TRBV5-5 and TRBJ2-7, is DAGVTQSPTHLIKTRGQQVTLRCSPISGHKSVSWYQQVLGQGPQFIFQYYEKEERGRGNFPDRFSARQFPNYSSELNVNALLLGDSALYLCASSLSGGSSYEQYFGPGTRLTVT.

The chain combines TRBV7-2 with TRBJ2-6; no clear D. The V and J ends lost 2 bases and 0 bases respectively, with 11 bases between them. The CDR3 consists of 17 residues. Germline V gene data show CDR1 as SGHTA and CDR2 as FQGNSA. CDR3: CASSLTRPGSGANVLTF. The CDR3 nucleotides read TGTGCCAGCAGCTTAACCCGTCCCGGCTCTGGGGCCAACGTCCTGACTTTC.